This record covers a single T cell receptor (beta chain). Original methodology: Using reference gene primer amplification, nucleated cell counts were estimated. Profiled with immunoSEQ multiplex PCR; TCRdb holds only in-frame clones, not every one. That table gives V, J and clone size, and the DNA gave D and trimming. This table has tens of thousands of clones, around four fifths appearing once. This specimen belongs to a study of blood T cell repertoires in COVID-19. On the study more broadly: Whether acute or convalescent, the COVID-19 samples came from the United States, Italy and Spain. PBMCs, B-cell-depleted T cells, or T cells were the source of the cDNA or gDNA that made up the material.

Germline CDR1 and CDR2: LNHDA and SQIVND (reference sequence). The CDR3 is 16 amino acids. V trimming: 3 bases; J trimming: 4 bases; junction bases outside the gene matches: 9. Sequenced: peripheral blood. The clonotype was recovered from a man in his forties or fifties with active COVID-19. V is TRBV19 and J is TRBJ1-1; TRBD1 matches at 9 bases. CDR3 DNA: TGTGCCAGTAGTATTGCTGTGACAGGGGGAGGCACTGAAGCTTTCTTT. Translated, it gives CASSIAVTGGGTEAFF.